The clone carrying this T cell receptor (beta chain) was counted only a few times. Its specificity is not known. PCR primers comprised 60 Vbeta and 13 Jbeta primers. In the original workflow: Unique TCR beta chains totaled around 86 million in a later count, with roughly 12 million of them shared. Assay: immunoSEQ multiplex PCR; the TCRdb copy retains only in-frame clones and omits some. V and J calls and clone size are as listed in that table; D and trimming were resolved from the DNA. Of around 170,000 clones listed, 65% to 85% are singletons. This record comes from a study of cytomegalovirus exposure and HLA in healthy donors. Study in general: Samples from HLA-typed donors yielded 65 million to 90 million unique TCRs in an early data release. Study-level results: Another analysis was done later, and it associated around 15,000 TCR beta sequences with HLA alleles at 0.05 false discovery rate. About 87% or about 30% of the time was how often most TCR beta V segments were productive, according to an earlier analysis.

The germline V gene encodes CDR1 KGHSH and CDR2 LQKENI. Trimming shortened V by 4 bases and J by 5 bases, and 12 bases separated the two germline ends. The CDR3 totals 14 residues. This receptor was taken from a man aged 45-65 years in good health and CMV-seropositive. Sequencing used PBMCs. V usage is TRBV18 and J usage is TRBJ1-5; D call uncertain. CDR3: CASSLRLGDQPQHF. The CDR3 nucleotides read TGTGCCAGCTCACTCCGTCTTGGAGATCAGCCCCAGCATTTT.